The sample holds a few counts of the clone carrying this T cell receptor (beta chain). The CDR3 has 13 amino acids. Between the trimmed V and J ends, which lost 3 bases and 2 bases, there was a span of 9 bases. Germline V gene data show CDR1 as DFQATT and CDR2 as SNEGSKA (reference sequence). TCR beta CDR3 regions were amplified from RNA transcripts. With the HTBI primer set, the TCR CDR3 went through a first round of RT-PCR. A single record per CDR3 protein comes from TCRdb applying MiXCR to the multiplex PCR reads. The table shows some 490,000 distinct CDR3 sequences, with around a fifth occurring only once. In making diagnoses, clinical symptoms, serum thyroxine and TRAb, thyroid ultrasound and orbital computed tomography were all used. This record comes from a study of T cells in Graves' hyperthyroidism and ophthalmopathy.

The gene calls are TRBV20-1 and TRBJ2-3; D possibly corresponds to TRBD2 (5 bases). The sequenced sample was blood. This TCR was recovered from a woman in her seventies with Graves' ophthalmopathy. CDR3 sequence reads: CSASGKLTDTQYF. The CDR3 DNA follows: TGCAGTGCTAGCGGGAAGCTCACAGATACGCAGTATTTT.